The clone carrying this TCR beta chain was counted ten times or more. The antigen remains unidentified. Individual cDNA molecules each received unique molecular identifiers attached to them. Using its own MiXCR run on the 5' RACE reads, TCRdb lists one record per CDR3 protein. The sample has about 60,000 distinct CDR3 sequences; 5.6% are singletons. The data stem from a study of early T cells in non-severe SARS-CoV-2 infection. Study in general: Bulk RNA isolated from unsorted whole blood underwent sequencing; chains were not paired. Notes on the study in general: The matching step, a VDJdb search, favored anti-spike CD8 responses and missed private and CD4 specificities.

The V gene's germline CDR1 is SGHTA and CDR2 FQGNSA. The V end was cut by 3 bases, the J end by 4 bases, with 9 bases between. The CDR3 has 13 amino acids. The chain uses TRBV7-2 and TRBJ1-2, with D maybe TRBD1 (6 bases). What was sequenced was whole blood. The receptor was derived from an adult who was a healthcare worker with PCR-confirmed SARS-CoV-2 infection or an uninfected control (not recorded which). CDR3 protein: CASSLGGGYGYTF. CDR3 coding DNA: TGTGCCAGCAGCTTGGGGGGCGGCTATGGCTACACCTTC.